One and the same sample provided the 24 T cell receptor beta chains below, sequenced in a study of cytomegalovirus exposure and HLA in healthy donors. It was with 60 Vbeta and 13 Jbeta primers that the PCR ran. TCRdb's table, derived via immunoSEQ multiplex PCR, lists solely in-frame clones and lacks some. With about 130,000 clones in the sample, the ten largest clones hold 2.5% to 3%. The specimen sequenced was PBMCs. These receptors originate from a man aged 25 to 40 in good health and CMV-seronegative.

The rearrangement joins TRBV4-1 to TRBJ2-5; 10 positions match TRBD1. Germline V gene data show CDR1 as MGHRA and CDR2 as YSYEKL. The V gene end was trimmed by 0 bases and the J gene end by 5 bases; junction bases not matched to a gene: 6. The CDR3 consists of 16 residues. The DNA for the CDR3 is TGCGCCAGCAGCCAAGAGTGGGACAGGGGATTGGAGACCCAGTACTTC. It encodes CASSQEWDRGLETQYF.

The V and J genes are TRBV19 and TRBJ1-2; TRBD1 agrees at 8 bases. Germline lookup yields CDR1 LNHDA and CDR2 SQIVND (reference sequence). The CDR3 runs 15 residues. V was pared by 6 bases and J by 8 bases, with 14 bases of the junction left unmatched. The CDR3 DNA follows: TGTGCCAGTAGGAGGGCAGGGGGCGCGGGGGACGGCTACACCTTC. Amino acids: CASRRAGGAGDGYTF.

J is TRBJ2-7 and V is TRBV2; 11 bases align to TRBD2. This CDR3 region has 18 residues. Trimming at V came to 5 bases and at J to 5 bases, leaving 17 bases not matched to a gene. Looked up from germline, CDR1 is SNHLY and CDR2 is FYNNEI. The CDR3 coding sequence is TGTGCCAGCAGTTCACCATTAGCGGGAGGGCCTGTAAGCAACGAGCAGTACTTC. Its translation is CASSSPLAGGPVSNEQYF.

This rearrangement joins TRBV5-1 to TRBJ2-3; tentative D call: TRBD1 (6 bases). There are 15 residues in the CDR3. Germline V lookup: CDR1 SGHRS, CDR2 YFSETQ. Trimming pared 3 bases from V and 2 bases from J, leaving 13 bases between. For the CDR3, the DNA is TGCGCCAGCAGCTCCCGGCGACAGGACACAGATACGCAGTATTTT. Translated, it gives CASSSRRQDTDTQYF.

This chain joins TRBV5-1 and TRBJ1-1; 10 bases are a match to TRBD1. Trimming cost V 0 bases and J 5 bases; bases outside gene matches: 4. Germline V gives CDR1 SGHRS, CDR2 YFSETQ. The CDR3 is 15 residues long. The CDR3 loop reads CASSLGDRGGTEAFF. CDR3 DNA: TGCGCCAGCAGCTTGGGGGACAGGGGTGGGACTGAAGCTTTCTTT.

This rearrangement joins TRBV5-1 to TRBJ2-1; 9 nucleotides line up with TRBD1. Germline values: CDR1 SGHRS, CDR2 YFSETQ. V was clipped by 2 bases and J by 6 bases; unmatched bases: 6. The CDR3 spans 15 residues. The CDR3 protein is CASSLLQGASNEQFF. In DNA form, the CDR3 reads TGCGCCAGCAGCTTACTACAGGGGGCCTCCAATGAGCAGTTCTTC. Complete variable domain (other parts from reference TRBV5-1 and TRBJ2-1): KAGVTQTPRYLIKTRGQQVTLSCSPISGHRSVSWYQQTPGQGLQFLFEYFSETQRNKGNFPGRFSGRQFSNSRSEMNVSTLELGDSALYLCASSLLQGASNEQFFGPGTRLTVL.

V and J are TRBV5-4 and TRBJ2-7; 12 nucleotides line up with TRBD2. The V gene's germline CDR1 is SGHNT and CDR2 YYREEE (reference sequence). The V gene end was trimmed by 3 bases and the J gene end by 0 bases; junction bases not matched to a gene: 7. The CDR3 totals 17 residues. CDR3 bases: TGTGCCAGCAGCTCCGGACTAGCGGGACGACCCTCCTACGAGCAGTACTTC. Protein: CASSSGLAGRPSYEQYF.

The chain uses TRBV4-1 and TRBJ1-5, with a possible D match to TRBD1 (6 bases). The CDR3 runs 16 residues. Trimming took 0 bases from V and 6 from J, leaving 15 bases between them. Germline CDR1 is MGHRA and CDR2 is YSYEKL. CDR3 region: CASSQEPGTHAQPQHF. Written as DNA, the CDR3 is TGCGCCAGCAGCCAAGAACCCGGGACACATGCTCAGCCCCAGCATTTT.

The V call is TRBV11-3, the J call TRBJ2-1; 10 nucleotides align to TRBD1. V lost 5 bases and J lost 7; bases outside the gene matches: 5. The CDR3 sequence is 14 residues long. Germline V CDR1 and CDR2: SGHNT, YENEEA. The CDR3 reads CASSDRDRGNEQFF. The CDR3 region has the DNA TGTGCCAGCAGCGACCGGGACAGGGGTAATGAGCAGTTCTTC.

This chain joins TRBV7-9 and TRBJ2-1; weak D call: TRBD2 (6 bases). Germline V gene sequence: CDR1 SEHNR, CDR2 FQNEAQ (reference sequence). Trimming took 7 bases from V and 3 from J, leaving 13 bases between them. This CDR3 contains 14 residues. DNA for the CDR3: TGTGCCAGCACCTTGGGGACTGTCTACAATGAGCAGTTCTTC. This sequence encodes CASTLGTVYNEQFF.

The chain has TRBV4-1 and TRBJ2-7; TRBD1 agrees at 9 bases. This CDR3 spans 13 amino acids. The J segment lost 6 bases and the V segment lost 4 bases, leaving 4 bases of the junction unmatched. The V gene's germline CDR1 is MGHRA and CDR2 YSYEKL. CDR3 region: CASSRGTGIEQYF. CDR3 bases: TGCGCCAGCAGCCGAGGGACAGGGATCGAGCAGTACTTC.

J is TRBJ2-5 and V is TRBV18, with 7 bases matching TRBD2. The germline V gene encodes CDR1 KGHSH and CDR2 LQKENI. V dropped 0 bases and J dropped 4; count of bases not matched to a gene: 2. The CDR3 extends over 14 amino acids. CDR3 coding DNA: TGTGCCAGCTCACCACCGCGGGGGACAGAGACCCAGTACTTC. As protein: CASSPPRGTETQYF.

J is TRBJ2-3 and V is TRBV7-2, with 11 bases aligning to TRBD2. This CDR3 has 16 amino acids. Germline lookup yields CDR1 SGHTA and CDR2 FQGNSA. V lost 3 bases and J lost 9; bases outside the gene matches: 11. The DNA for the CDR3 is TGTGCCAGCAGCTTCCGTAGCGGGAGGGGGGAAGGGACGCAGTATTTT. Its translation is CASSFRSGRGEGTQYF.

V gene TRBV6-4 combines with J gene TRBJ2-1; the match to TRBD1 covers 10 bases. CDR3 length: 14 amino acids. V was pared by 5 bases and J by 12 bases, with 10 bases of the junction left unmatched. Germline CDR1 and CDR2: MRHNA and SNTAGT. CDR3 loop: CASSPADRGLAQFF. The CDR3 DNA is TGTGCCAGCAGTCCCGCTGACAGGGGGCTTGCGCAGTTCTTC.

V gene TRBV29-1 combines with J gene TRBJ2-7, with 10 nucleotides matching TRBD2. CDR1 and CDR2 from the germline V gene are SQVTM and ANQGSEA. The V segment lost 5 bases and the J segment 2 bases; nucleotides outside the gene matches: 9. The CDR3 length is 15 residues. The CDR3 DNA follows: TGCAGCGTTTCCAAGCGGGAGGGCCTTCCCTACGAGCAGTACTTC. As protein: CSVSKREGLPYEQYF.

The rearrangement links TRBV7-9 to TRBJ2-1; 14 positions agree with TRBD2. The ends lost 3 bases at V and 9 bases at J; junction bases unmatched: 4. The CDR3 extends over 15 amino acids. The germline V gene has CDR1 SEHNR and CDR2 FQNEAQ (reference sequence). The CDR3 here is CASSLGLAGVGEQFF. CDR3 sequence (DNA): TGTGCCAGCAGCTTGGGACTAGCGGGAGTGGGTGAGCAGTTCTTC. Combining the CDR3 with reference TRBV7-9 and TRBJ2-1 gives the whole variable domain DTGVSQNPRHKITKRGQNVTFRCDPISEHNRLYWYRQTLGQGPEFLTYFQNEAQLEKSRLLSDRFSAERPKGSFSTLEIQRTEQGDSAMYLCASSLGLAGVGEQFFGPGTRLTVL.

This sequence joins TRBV19 and TRBJ2-1; 7 nucleotides align to TRBD2. Trimming at V came to 7 bases and at J to 3 bases, leaving 6 bases not matched to a gene. Per germline, CDR1 LNHDA and CDR2 SQIVND (reference sequence). The CDR3 totals 14 residues. The CDR3 sequence is CASKLRENYNEQFF. The CDR3 region has the DNA TGTGCCAGTAAATTGCGGGAGAACTACAATGAGCAGTTCTTC.

J is TRBJ2-3 and V is TRBV30, with unresolved D. The CDR3 spans 13 residues. Trimming removed 1 base at V and 1 base at J, with 6 bases between. Germline V CDR1 and CDR2: GTSNPN, SVGIG (reference sequence). The DNA of the CDR3 is TGTGCCTGGAGTGACGGAGGCACAGATACGCAGTATTTT. Its translation: CAWSDGGTDTQYF.

The V and J genes are TRBV10-1 and TRBJ2-5; D remains unclear. The DNA matches TRBJ2-7 better at its end, which makes the J call doubtful. This CDR3 has 15 amino acids. Germline-derived CDR1 and CDR2 are WNHNN and SYGVQD (reference sequence). The CDR3 is CASSESLLPSDEQYF. The CDR3 bases are TGCGCCAGCAGTGAGTCTTTGCTCCCGAGCGACGAGCAGTACTTC.

The chain links TRBV11-2 to TRBJ2-1, with 10 bases identical to TRBD2. Germline CDR1 and CDR2: SGHAT and FQNNGV. V was clipped by 6 bases and J by 4 bases; unmatched bases: 6. This CDR3 spans 15 amino acids. CDR3 coding DNA: TGTGCCAGCAGGAAACTAGCGGGGTATTACAATGAGCAGTTCTTC. It encodes CASRKLAGYYNEQFF. The full variable domain, its missing parts supplied by reference TRBV11-2 and TRBJ2-1, is EAGVAQSPRYKIIEKRQSVAFWCNPISGHATLYWYQQILGQGPKLLIQFQNNGVVDDSQLPKDRFSAERLKGVDSTLKIQPAKLEDSAVYLCASRKLAGYYNEQFFGPGTRLTVL.

The chain joins TRBV9 to TRBJ2-5; possible D gene TRBD1, 6 bases. Germline CDR1 SGDLS, CDR2 YYNGEE. The CDR3 length is 16 residues. The V end lost 0 bases, the J end lost 0 bases, and 12 bases lay between the germline ends. The CDR3 sequence is CASSVGWGRNQETQYF. The DNA of the CDR3 is TGTGCCAGCAGCGTAGGATGGGGGCGGAACCAAGAGACCCAGTACTTC.

The J gene is TRBJ2-1, the V gene TRBV7-3; a possible D gene is TRBD1 (6 bases). Germline V gives CDR1 SGHTA, CDR2 FQGTGA. V was trimmed by 1 base and J by 9 bases, leaving 10 bases between them. This CDR3 contains 13 residues. CDR3 in DNA: TGTGCCAGCAGCTTAAACAAACAGGGTGAGCAGTTCTTC. Its protein is CASSLNKQGEQFF.

This chain joins TRBV7-9 and TRBJ1-5, with 10 bases identical to TRBD1. Germline V CDR1 and CDR2: SEHNR, FQNEAQ (reference sequence). J was trimmed by 5 bases and V by 3 bases; bases with no gene match: 1. The CDR3 is made up of 14 amino acids. As DNA, the CDR3 is TGTGCCAGCAGCTTGACAGGGGGCGATCAGCCCCAGCATTTT. Translating it yields CASSLTGGDQPQHF.

The chain couples TRBV19 to TRBJ2-7; 7 nucleotides match TRBD2. V lost 0 bases to trimming and J lost 2 bases; unmatched junction nucleotides: 4. Per the germline V gene, CDR1 is LNHDA and CDR2 is SQIVND (reference sequence). The CDR3 loop spans 15 amino acids. CDR3 amino acids: CASSIDPSGTYEQYF. In DNA form, the CDR3 reads TGTGCCAGTAGTATAGACCCTAGCGGCACCTACGAGCAGTACTTC.